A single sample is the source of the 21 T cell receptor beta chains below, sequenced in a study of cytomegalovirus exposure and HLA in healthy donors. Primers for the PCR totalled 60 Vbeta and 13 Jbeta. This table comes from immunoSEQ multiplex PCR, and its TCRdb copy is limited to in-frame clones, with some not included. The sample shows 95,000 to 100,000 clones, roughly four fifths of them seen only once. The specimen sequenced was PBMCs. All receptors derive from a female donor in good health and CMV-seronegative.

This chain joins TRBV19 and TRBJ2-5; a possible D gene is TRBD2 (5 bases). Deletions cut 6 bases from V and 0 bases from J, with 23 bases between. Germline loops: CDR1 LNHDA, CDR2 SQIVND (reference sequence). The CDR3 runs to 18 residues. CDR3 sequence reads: CASREAAAGNRDQETQYF. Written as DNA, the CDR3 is TGTGCCAGTAGGGAAGCGGCAGCCGGTAATCGGGACCAAGAGACCCAGTACTTC.

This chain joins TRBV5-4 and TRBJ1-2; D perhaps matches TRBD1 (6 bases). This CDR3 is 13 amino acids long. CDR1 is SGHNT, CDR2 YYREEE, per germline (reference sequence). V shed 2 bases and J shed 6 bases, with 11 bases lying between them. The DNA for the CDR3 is TGTGCCAGCAGCTTACAGGGAGAAAATGGCTACACCTTC. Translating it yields CASSLQGENGYTF.

This CDR3 reads CASSGGTVYGYTF. In nucleotides, the CDR3 is TGTGCCAGCAGTGGAGGGACAGTCTATGGCTACACCTTC. The rearrangement links TRBV25-1 to TRBJ1-2, with 7 bases that match TRBD1. J gave up 4 bases and V 4 bases, and 3 bases lay outside the gene matches. The germline gives CDR1 MGHDK, CDR2 SYGVNS. This CDR3 is 13 amino acids long.

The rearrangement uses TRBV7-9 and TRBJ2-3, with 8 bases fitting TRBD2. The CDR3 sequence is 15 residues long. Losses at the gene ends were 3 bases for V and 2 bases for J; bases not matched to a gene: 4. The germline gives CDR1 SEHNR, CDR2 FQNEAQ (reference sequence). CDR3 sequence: CASSFPGLVTDTQYF. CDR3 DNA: TGTGCCAGCAGCTTCCCGGGACTAGTCACAGATACGCAGTATTTT.

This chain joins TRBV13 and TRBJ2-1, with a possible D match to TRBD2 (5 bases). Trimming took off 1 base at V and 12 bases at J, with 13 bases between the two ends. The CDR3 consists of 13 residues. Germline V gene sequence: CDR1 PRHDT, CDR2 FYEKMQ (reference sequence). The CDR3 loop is CASSLVGSGMQFF. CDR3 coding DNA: TGTGCCAGCAGCTTAGTAGGGTCCGGGATGCAGTTCTTC. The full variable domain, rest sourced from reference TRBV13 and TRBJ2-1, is AAGVIQSPRHLIKEKRETATLKCYPIPRHDTVYWYQQGPGQDPQFLISFYEKMQSDKGSIPDRFSAQQFSDYHSELNMSSLELGDSALYFCASSLVGSGMQFFGPGTRLTVL.

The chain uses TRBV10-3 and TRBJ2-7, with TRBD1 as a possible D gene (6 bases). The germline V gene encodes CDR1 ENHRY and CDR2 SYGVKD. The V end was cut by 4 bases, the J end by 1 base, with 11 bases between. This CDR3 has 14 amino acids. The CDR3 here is CAISGTAGSYEQYF. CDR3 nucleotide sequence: TGTGCCATCAGTGGGACAGCTGGTTCCTACGAGCAGTACTTC.

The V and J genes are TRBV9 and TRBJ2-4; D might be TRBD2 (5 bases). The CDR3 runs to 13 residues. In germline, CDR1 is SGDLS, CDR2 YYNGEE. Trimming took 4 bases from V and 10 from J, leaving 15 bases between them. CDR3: CASSPRGDDIQYF. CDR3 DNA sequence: TGTGCCAGCAGCCCACGGGGAGACGATATTCAGTACTTC. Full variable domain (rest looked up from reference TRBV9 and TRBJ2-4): DSGVTQTPKHLITATGQRVTLRCSPRSGDLSVYWYQQSLDQGLQFLIQYYNGEERAKGNILERFSAQQFPDLHSELNLSSLELGDSALYFCASSPRGDDIQYFGAGTRLSVL.

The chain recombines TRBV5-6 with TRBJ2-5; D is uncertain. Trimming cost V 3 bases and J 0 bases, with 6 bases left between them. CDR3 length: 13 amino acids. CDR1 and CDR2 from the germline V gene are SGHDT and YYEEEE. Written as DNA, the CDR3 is TGTGCCAGCAGCTCATACAACCAAGAGACCCAGTACTTC. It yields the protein CASSSYNQETQYF.

The CDR3 spells CASSFDRETQYF. CDR3 sequence (DNA): TGTGCCAGCAGCTTCGATCGGGAGACCCAGTACTTC. The V and J genes are TRBV6-6 and TRBJ2-5; D is unresolved. V shed 6 bases and J shed 5 bases, with 10 bases lying between them. There are 12 residues in the CDR3. CDR1 is MNHNY, CDR2 SVGAGI, per germline (reference sequence).

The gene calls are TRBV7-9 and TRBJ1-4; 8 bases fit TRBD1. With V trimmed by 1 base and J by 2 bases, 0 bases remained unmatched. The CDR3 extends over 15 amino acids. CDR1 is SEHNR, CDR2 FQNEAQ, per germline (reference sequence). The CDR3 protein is CASSLDRGTNEKLFF. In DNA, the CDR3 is TGTGCCAGCAGCTTAGACAGGGGGACTAATGAAAAACTGTTTTTT.

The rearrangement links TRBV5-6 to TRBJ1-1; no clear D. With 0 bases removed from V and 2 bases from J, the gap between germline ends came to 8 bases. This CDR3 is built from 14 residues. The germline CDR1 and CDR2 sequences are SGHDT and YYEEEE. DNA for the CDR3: TGTGCCAGCAGCTTGGCGCACAGAAACACTGAAGCTTTCTTT. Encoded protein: CASSLAHRNTEAFF.

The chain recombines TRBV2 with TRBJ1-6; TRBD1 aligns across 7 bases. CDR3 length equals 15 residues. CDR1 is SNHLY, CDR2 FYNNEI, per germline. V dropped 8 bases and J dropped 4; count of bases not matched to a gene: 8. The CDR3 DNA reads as TGTGCCAGCTCCGAAGGGGGCGCGTATAATTCACCCCTCCACTTT. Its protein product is CASSEGGAYNSPLHF.

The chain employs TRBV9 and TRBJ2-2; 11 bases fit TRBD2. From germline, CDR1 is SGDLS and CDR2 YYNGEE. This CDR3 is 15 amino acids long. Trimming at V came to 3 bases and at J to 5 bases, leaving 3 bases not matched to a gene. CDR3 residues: CASSGTSGGTGELFF. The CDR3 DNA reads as TGTGCCAGCAGCGGTACTAGCGGGGGAACCGGGGAGCTGTTTTTT.

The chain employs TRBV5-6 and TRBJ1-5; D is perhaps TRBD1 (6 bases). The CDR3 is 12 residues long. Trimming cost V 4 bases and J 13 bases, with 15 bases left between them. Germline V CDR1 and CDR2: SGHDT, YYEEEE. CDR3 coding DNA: TGTGCCAGCAGCAAACGGGACAATTCACAGCATTTT. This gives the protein CASSKRDNSQHF. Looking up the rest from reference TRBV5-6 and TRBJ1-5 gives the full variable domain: DAGVTQSPTHLIKTRGQQVTLRCSPKSGHDTVSWYQQALGQGPQFIFQYYEEEERQRGNFPDRFSGHQFPNYSSELNVNALLLGDSALYLCASSKRDNSQHFGDGTRLSIL.

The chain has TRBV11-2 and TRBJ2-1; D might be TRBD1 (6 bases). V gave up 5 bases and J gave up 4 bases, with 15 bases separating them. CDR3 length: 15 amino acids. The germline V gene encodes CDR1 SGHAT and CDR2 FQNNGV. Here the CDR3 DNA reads TGTGCCAGCAGCCGACTCGCCGGACAGTACAATGAGCAGTTCTTC. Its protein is CASSRLAGQYNEQFF.

Written as DNA, the CDR3 is TGTGCCAGCAGCCCTTCGGGACAGAGGGGACAGGCTAATGAAAAACTGTTTTTT. Encoded protein: CASSPSGQRGQANEKLFF. The rearrangement joins TRBV21-1 to TRBJ1-4; the D call of TRBD1 is as the table states it, not checked on the DNA. TRBV21-1 is flagged as a pseudogene. The CDR3 is 18 amino acids.

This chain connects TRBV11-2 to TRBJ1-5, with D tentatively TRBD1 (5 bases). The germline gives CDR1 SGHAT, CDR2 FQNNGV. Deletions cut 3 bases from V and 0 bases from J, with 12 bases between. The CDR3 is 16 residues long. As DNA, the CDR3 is TGTGCCAGCAGCTTTCACAGGCCATATAGCAATCAGCCCCAGCATTTT. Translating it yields CASSFHRPYSNQPQHF.

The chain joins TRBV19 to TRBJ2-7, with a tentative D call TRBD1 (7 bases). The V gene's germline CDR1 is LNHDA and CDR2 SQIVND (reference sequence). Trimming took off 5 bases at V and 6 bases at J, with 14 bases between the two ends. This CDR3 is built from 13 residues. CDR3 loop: CASSGGTAFEQYF. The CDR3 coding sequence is TGTGCCAGTAGTGGGGGGACAGCTTTCGAGCAGTACTTC.

In DNA form, the CDR3 reads TGTGCCACCACAGGACCGAACACTGAAGCTTTCTTT. Protein sequence: CATTGPNTEAFF. V and J are TRBV28 and TRBJ1-1; maybe TRBD1 (5 bases). The germline V gene encodes CDR1 MDHEN and CDR2 SYDVKM. CDR3 length: 12 amino acids. The germline V and J ends were trimmed by 10 bases and 1 base, with 10 bases remaining between them.

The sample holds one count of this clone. This chain's CDR3 is CASSSGTSGSINEQFF. CDR3 nucleotide sequence: TGCGCCAGCAGCTCTGGGACTAGCGGGAGTATTAATGAGCAGTTCTTC. The chain has TRBV5-1 and TRBJ2-1; TRBD2 aligns across 14 bases. In germline, CDR1 is SGHRS, CDR2 YFSETQ. The V gene end was trimmed by 3 bases and the J gene end by 7 bases; junction bases not matched to a gene: 6. This CDR3 region has 16 residues.

CDR3 DNA: TGTGCCAGTAGGAACCCCTATAACAATCAGCCCCAGCATTTT. It is translated as CASRNPYNNQPQHF. The chain has TRBV19 and TRBJ1-5, with D unclear. The CDR3 runs 14 residues. Germline loops: CDR1 LNHDA, CDR2 SQIVND (reference sequence). V was shortened by 6 bases and J by 3 bases, with 12 bases between the two germline ends.